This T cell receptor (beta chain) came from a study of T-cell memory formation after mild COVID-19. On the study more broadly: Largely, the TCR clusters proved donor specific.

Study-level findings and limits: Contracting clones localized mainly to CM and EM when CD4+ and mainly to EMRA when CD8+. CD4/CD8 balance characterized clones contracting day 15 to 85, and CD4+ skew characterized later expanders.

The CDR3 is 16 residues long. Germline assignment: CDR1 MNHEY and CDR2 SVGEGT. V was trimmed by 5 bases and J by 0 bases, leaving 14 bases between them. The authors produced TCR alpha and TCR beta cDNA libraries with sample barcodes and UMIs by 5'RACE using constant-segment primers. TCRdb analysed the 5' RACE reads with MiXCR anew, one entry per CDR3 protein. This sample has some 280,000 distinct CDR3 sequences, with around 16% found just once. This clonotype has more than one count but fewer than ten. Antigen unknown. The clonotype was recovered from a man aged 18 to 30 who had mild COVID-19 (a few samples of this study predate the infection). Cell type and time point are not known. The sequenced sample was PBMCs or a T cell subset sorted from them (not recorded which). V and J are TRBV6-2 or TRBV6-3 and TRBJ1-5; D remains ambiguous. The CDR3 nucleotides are TGTGCCAGCAGTGACCGACATGTTATTAGCAATCAGCCCCAGCATTTT. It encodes CASSDRHVISNQPQHF.